Each of the 10 T cell receptor beta chains below was sequenced from the same sample in a study of shared clonotypes between healthy human individuals. Profiling relied on immunoSEQ multiplex PCR, and the TCRdb table lists in-frame clones only, not all of them. The sample has about 490,000 clones, around 79% seen once. The sequenced material came from PBMCs. The receptors derive from a woman aged 40 to 50 in good health. Some clones in this sample may be carry-over from other donors' samples.

This chain links TRBV27 with TRBJ1-1, with D unclear. Germline V CDR1 and CDR2: MNHEY, SMNVEV (reference sequence). The CDR3 spans 17 residues. V lost 5 bases to trimming and J lost 0 bases, with 19 bases between them. CDR3 in amino acids: CASSLRSPRQMNTEAFF. The CDR3 DNA reads as TGTGCCAGCAGTCTAAGATCGCCCCGACAAATGAACACTGAAGCTTTCTTT.

The J gene is TRBJ1-5, the V gene TRBV29-1; TRBD1 matches at 9 bases. Germline V gene lookup returns CDR1 SQVTM and CDR2 ANQGSEA. This CDR3 is built from 13 residues. Germline trimming cut 8 bases from V and 6 bases from J; bases unmatched to any gene: 8. Here the CDR3 reads CSIDRGSGQPQHF. CDR3 in DNA: TGCAGCATCGACAGGGGGTCGGGTCAGCCCCAGCATTTT.

The rearrangement links TRBV10-3 to TRBJ2-7, with D possibly TRBD1 on 6 matching bases. V shed 6 bases and J shed 7 bases, with 19 bases lying between them. Germline values: CDR1 ENHRY, CDR2 SYGVKD. CDR3 length: 14 amino acids. CDR3 loop: CAISRTDLSQEQYF. The CDR3 DNA reads as TGTGCCATCAGCCGGACAGATCTCTCGCAAGAGCAGTACTTC.

The V and J genes are TRBV5-1 and TRBJ1-1; D not certain. The CDR3 extends over 13 amino acids. Trimming stripped 0 bases from V and 5 bases from J, with 8 bases between. Germline values: CDR1 SGHRS, CDR2 YFSETQ. CDR3 sequence reads: CASSLVQATEAFF. The CDR3 DNA follows: TGCGCCAGCAGCTTGGTGCAGGCAACTGAAGCTTTCTTT. Complete variable domain (other parts from reference TRBV5-1 and TRBJ1-1): KAGVTQTPRYLIKTRGQQVTLSCSPISGHRSVSWYQQTPGQGLQFLFEYFSETQRNKGNFPGRFSGRQFSNSRSEMNVSTLELGDSALYLCASSLVQATEAFFGQGTRLTVV.

This chain joins TRBV7-8 and TRBJ2-2; possible D gene TRBD2, 6 bases. CDR3 length: 16 amino acids. The V gene lost 1 base and the J gene lost 4 bases, with 13 bases spanning the gap. CDR1 is SGHVS and CDR2 is FQNEAQ in the germline V gene. In nucleotides, the CDR3 is TGTGCCAGCAGCTTAGTTGCCGGGAGTGGCACCGGGGAGCTGTTTTTT. This gives the protein CASSLVAGSGTGELFF.

This clone was counted once. The chain links TRBV6-1 to TRBJ2-3; TRBD2 agrees at 9 bases. The V and J ends lost 6 bases and 2 bases, in that order; junction bases with no gene match: 3. The CDR3 runs 14 residues. CDR1 is MNHNS, CDR2 SASEGT, per germline. The CDR3 nucleotides are TGTGCCAGCAGCCGACTAGCGGACACAGATACGCAGTATTTT. Its translation is CASSRLADTDTQYF.

The CDR3 loop is CASLTGQGVYEQYF. The CDR3, as DNA: TGTGCCAGTCTGACGGGACAGGGGGTCTACGAGCAGTACTTC. This chain uses TRBV6-4 with TRBJ2-7; 11 bases are shared with TRBD1. This CDR3 is 14 amino acids long. V was pared by 9 bases and J by 3 bases, with 7 bases of the junction left unmatched. Germline lookup yields CDR1 MRHNA and CDR2 SNTAGT.

About this clone itself: A read error may be the cause here, since a much bigger clone is one base away. The gene calls are TRBV11-3 and TRBJ2-5; no clear D. This CDR3 spans 12 amino acids. Between the trimmed V and J ends, which lost 0 bases and 5 bases, there was a span of 4 bases. The germline CDR1 and CDR2 sequences are SGHNT and YENEEA. CDR3 protein: CASSLDGETQYF. As DNA, the CDR3 is TGTGCCAGCAGCTTAGACGGTGAGACCCAGTACTTC. Full variable domain (outside the CDR3, taken from reference TRBV11-3 and TRBJ2-5): EAGVVQSPRYKIIEKKQPVAFWCNPISGHNTLYWYLQNLGQGPELLIRYENEEAVDDSQLPKDRFSAERLKGVDSTLKIQPAELGDSAVYLCASSLDGETQYFGPGTRLLVL.

The chain joins TRBV5-5 to TRBJ2-7, with D unresolved. The length of the CDR3 is 16 residues. CDR1 and CDR2 (germline): SGHKS, YYEKEE (reference sequence). Trimming took off 3 bases at V and 5 bases at J, with 21 bases between the two ends. The CDR3 sequence: CASSYRDAPYADEQYF. The CDR3 DNA is TGTGCCAGCAGCTACCGCGACGCACCATACGCGGACGAGCAGTACTTC.

A note on this clone: Other DNA sequences in this specimen translate into the identical CDR3. The chain carries TRBV7-9 and TRBJ2-7; D is unresolved. CDR1 is SEHNR, CDR2 FQNEAQ, per germline (reference sequence). Deletions cut 4 bases from V and 4 bases from J, with 5 bases between. This CDR3 comprises 11 residues. CDR3 in amino acids: CASSSPYEQYF. CDR3 nucleotides: TGTGCCAGCAGCTCCCCTTACGAGCAGTACTTC.